A selection of T cell receptor beta chains follows, all from one sample in a study of shared clonotypes between healthy human individuals. Assay: immunoSEQ multiplex PCR; the TCRdb copy retains only in-frame clones and omits some. The sample lists about 470,000 clones; roughly 80% were seen once. The source material was PBMCs. The receptors originated from a woman aged 40 to 55 in good health. Some clones in this sample may be carry-over from other donors' samples. Each CDR3 is given with its conserved first and last residue. A D gene is named only where the DNA matches it firmly. Expanded clones are given a class, and other clones once, few, many or no size at all.

clone_size,d_call,v_call,j_call,cdr3_nt,cdr3_aa
once,TRBD2,TRBV25-1,TRBJ2-1,TGTGCCAGCAGTGATTGGACTAGCGTCCGGAGCTCCTACAATGAGCAGTTCTTC,CASSDWTSVRSSYNEQFF
.,TRBD1,TRBV28,TRBJ2-3,TGTGCCAGCAGACCATACGGGACAGGCACAGATACGCAGTATTTT,CASRPYGTGTDTQYF
.,.,TRBV4-1,TRBJ2-2,TGCGCCAGCAGCACAGCGGACACCGGGGAGCTGTTTTTT,CASSTADTGELFF
.,.,TRBV7-2,TRBJ1-1,TGTGCCAGCAGCTTCTCCAGCGCCGGCACTGAAGCTTTCTTT,CASSFSSAGTEAFF
few,TRBD1,TRBV18,TRBJ2-7,TGTGCCAGCTCACCATTCGGGACAGGTCTCTACGAGCAGTACTTC,CASSPFGTGLYEQYF
.,TRBD1,TRBV9,TRBJ2-5,TGTGCCAGCAGCGTAGGGATAGGGGGCGAAGTGGAGACCCAGTACTTC,CASSVGIGGEVETQYF
few,TRBD2,TRBV30,TRBJ2-7,TGTGCCTGGAGTGTAGGCCTAGCGGCCGCCTACGAGCAGTACTTC,CAWSVGLAAAYEQYF
.,TRBD1,TRBV19,TRBJ1-5,TGTGCCAGCTACAGGGGAGGCAATCAGCCCCAGCATTTT,CASYRGGNQPQHF
.,.,TRBV5-1,TRBJ1-1,TGCGCCAGCAGCTTGGGTCTAGTTAACACTGAAGCTTTCTTT,CASSLGLVNTEAFF
.,.,TRBV6-4,TRBJ2-3,TGTGCCAGCAGTGACTCAGCGGAGGGGGGAGATACGCAGTATTTT,CASSDSAEGGDTQYF
.,TRBD2,TRBV11-2,TRBJ2-7,TGTGCCAGCAGCTTAGGCGTACTAGCGGGAGATCCCTACGAGCAGTACTTC,CASSLGVLAGDPYEQYF
.,.,TRBV18,TRBJ2-1,TGTGCCAGCTCACCCCAAGGACTAGGGGGTCTGTCTGAGCAGTTCTTC,CASSPQGLGGLSEQFF
.,.,TRBV15,TRBJ1-3,TGTGCCACCAGCAGGGGCGTCTCTGGAAACACCATATATTTT,CATSRGVSGNTIYF
.,TRBD1,TRBV2,TRBJ2-2,TGTGCCAGCAGGGGGGACAGTAACACCGGGGAGCTGTTTTTT,CASRGDSNTGELFF
.,.,TRBV27,TRBJ1-1,TGTGCCAGCAGTTTATACGCTGGGACTGAAGCTTTCTTT,CASSLYAGTEAFF
.,.,TRBV21-1,TRBJ2-7,TGTGCCAGCAGCGTCCCCCAGGGGCGGACAAAGAACATCGACGAGCAGTACTTC,CASSVPQGRTKNIDEQYF
.,TRBD2,TRBV9,TRBJ2-2,TGTGCCAGCAGCGGGCGGGAGCGTCTTTACACCGGGGAGCTGTTTTTT,CASSGRERLYTGELFF
.,.,TRBV28,TRBJ2-5,TGTGCCAGCAATGGGGGGGGGCCTCAGTACTTC,CASNGGGPQYF
.,.,TRBV29-1,TRBJ2-5,TGCAGCGTTGATGCGGGAATAGAGACCCAGTACTTC,CSVDAGIETQYF
.,TRBD2,TRBV9,TRBJ2-7,TGTGCCAGCAGCGTAGGTAGCGGGAGGGGGAGCGAGCAGTACTTC,CASSVGSGRGSEQYF
.,.,TRBV7-8,TRBJ2-1,TGTGCCAGCAGCTTGGGGGCTAGCGCGGGGGAGCAGTTCTTC,CASSLGASAGEQFF
.,TRBD1,TRBV9,TRBJ1-4,TGTGCCAGCAGCCCAAGGCAGGGGGGCGCAACTAATGAAAAACTGTTTTTT,CASSPRQGGATNEKLFF
.,.,TRBV2,TRBJ1-4,TGTGCCAGCAGTGCCCTACAAACTAATGAAAAACTGTTTTTT,CASSALQTNEKLFF
.,.,TRBV7-2,TRBJ2-6,TGTGCCAGCTCGCGGGACTCTAGCTCTGGGGCCAACGTCCTGACTTTC,CASSRDSSSGANVLTF
.,.,TRBV5-4,TRBJ1-1,TGTGCCAGCAGCCCGGCCGGGGTGAACACTGAAGCTTTCTTT,CASSPAGVNTEAFF
.,.,TRBV7-8,TRBJ2-7,TGTGCCAGCAGCCCAAGCTCCTACGAGCAGTACTTC,CASSPSSYEQYF
once,.,TRBV5-1,TRBJ2-3,TGCGCCAGCAGCTTGGGATCCTCGGTCACAGATACGCAGTATTTT,CASSLGSSVTDTQYF
.,.,TRBV7-6,TRBJ1-4,TGTGCCAGTCGGAGGTCAACTAATGAAAAACTGTTTTTT,CASRRSTNEKLFF
few,.,TRBV28,TRBJ2-1,TGTGCCAGCAGTTTGCGGAGCTTATACTCCGAGAATGAGCAGTTCTTC,CASSLRSLYSENEQFF
.,.,TRBV19,TRBJ1-2,TGTGCCAGTAGTAGGACGGAAAACTATGGCTACACCTTC,CASSRTENYGYTF
.,TRBD1,TRBV5-1,TRBJ2-2,TGCGCCAGCAGGGCCGGACAGGGGTGGGCCGGGGAGCTGTTTTTT,CASRAGQGWAGELFF
.,.,TRBV7-9,TRBJ2-3,TGTGCCAGCAGCAGAGGGATGAGCACAGATACGCAGTATTTT,CASSRGMSTDTQYF
.,TRBD1,TRBV6-6,TRBJ1-4,TGTGCCAGCAGCCCGGGACAGATAAATGAAAAACTGTTTTTT,CASSPGQINEKLFF
few,.,TRBV5-1,TRBJ1-4,TGCGCCAGCAGCATTGAGGCTTTTAATGAAAAACTGTTTTTT,CASSIEAFNEKLFF
few,.,TRBV5-1,TRBJ1-1,TGCGCCAGCAGCTTGGGGACAGCGAACACTGAAGCTTTCTTT,CASSLGTANTEAFF
.,TRBD2,TRBV5-4,TRBJ2-2,TGTGCCAGCAGCTTGATGATAGCGGGAGGGTTGAGCGGGGAGCTGTTTTTT,CASSLMIAGGLSGELFF
.,TRBD2,TRBV7-8,TRBJ2-1,TGTGCCAGCAGCGGGACTAGCGGGACCAGGGAGCAGTTCTTC,CASSGTSGTREQFF
.,.,TRBV7-3,TRBJ2-1,TGTGCCAGCAGCTTAACGGGTACCCTCGGCAATGAGCAGTTCTTC,CASSLTGTLGNEQFF
.,.,TRBV19,TRBJ1-2,TGTGCCAGTAGTATAGACAGAAACTATGGCTACACCTTC,CASSIDRNYGYTF
.,TRBD2,TRBV5-8,TRBJ2-7,TGTGCCAGCAGCTTGGCGCGGGAGGAACCCTACGAGCAGTACTTC,CASSLAREEPYEQYF
.,TRBD2,TRBV19,TRBJ2-3,TGTGCCAGTAGTACAGGGACTAGCGAAACAGATACGCAGTATTTT,CASSTGTSETDTQYF
.,.,TRBV5-1,TRBJ2-6,TGCGCCAGCAGCTGGAGGGGGGACAGTAGCTCTGGGGCCAACGTCCTGACTTTC,CASSWRGDSSSGANVLTF
.,.,TRBV15,TRBJ1-5,TGTGCCACCAGCAGGGACCTCGGAAATAGCAATCAGCCCCAGCATTTT,CATSRDLGNSNQPQHF
.,.,TRBV12-1,TRBJ1-2,TGTGCCAGCAGCTACCCGATAGATGTCCGCTACACCTTC,CASSYPIDVRYTF
.,TRBD1,TRBV28,TRBJ1-2,TGTGCCATTGAGGACAGGGGGCGTGGGGTCTATGGCTACACCTTC,CAIEDRGRGVYGYTF
.,.,TRBV7-2,TRBJ2-2,TGTGCCAGCAGTCTTTACCGGGCCAACACCGGGGAGCTGTTTTTT,CASSLYRANTGELFF
.,.,TRBV7-9,TRBJ2-5,TGTGCCAGCAGCTTAGCGGGGGGCCAAGAGACCCAGTACTTC,CASSLAGGQETQYF
.,.,TRBV6-6,TRBJ1-5,TGTGCCAGCAGTCTTCCCACGGGGAGGCCCCAGCATTTT,CASSLPTGRPQHF
.,TRBD1,TRBV27,TRBJ1-1,TGTGCCAGCAGTTTACCAGGGGGGATGAACACTGAAGCTTTCTTT,CASSLPGGMNTEAFF
.,TRBD1,TRBV4-1,TRBJ2-4,TGCGCCAGCAGCCAAGTGACAGGGACCAAAAACATTCAGTACTTC,CASSQVTGTKNIQYF